This T cell receptor beta chain came from a study of cytomegalovirus exposure and HLA in healthy donors (dated by TCRdb to the late 2010s). Notes on the research overall: An earlier analysis of a few hundred of the donors reported 276 Gb of sequence data and 117 million unique TCR beta sequences obtained from about 200 million T cells. To study patterns of TCR occurrence, a later analysis re-analyzed previously published TCR beta repertoires from under 750 donors and added high-resolution HLA genotyping. On average, over 200,000 unique TCR beta nucleotide sequences were sequenced per donor among some 420 genotyped donors of the cohort, with roughly 20% of those sequences being non-productive. The study aimed to test whether cataloging public T cell receptors could reveal signatures of past pathogen exposure. A later genetic analysis used genome-wide SNP genotypes for 398 of the 666 donors, treating that subset as a discovery cohort. Among the roughly 410 genotyped donors, more than 70% belonged to the genetic ancestry cluster associated with self-reported Caucasian donors. Every discovery cohort repertoire had been produced on one sequencing platform. Several DR-DQ haplotypes were treated as single units for association and clustering because of strong linkage in the cohort. A separate validation cohort of more than 100 different subjects was used in addition to the roughly 620-subject first cohort. HLA typing included class I and class II loci at four-digit resolution. Using immunosequencing, the study profiled T cell repertoires from approximately 700 subjects and related those repertoires to cytomegalovirus serostatus. About 300 gigabases of sequencing data and approximately 93 million unique TCR sequences were included in an early release covering about 700 HLA-typed donors. Rather than using new phenotypic data, the later analysis identified candidate immune exposures from TCR beta sequences and from how often those sequences occurred across donors. To decide whether each TCR beta V gene segment behaved as functional or pseudogenic, an earlier analysis of nearly 600 of the donors relied on high-throughput TCR beta sequencing. The number of typed donors differed by locus: about 620-640 for A, B, C, DRB1 and DQB1; roughly 510 for DQA1; approximately 600 for DPA1; and 400 to 480 for DPB1. To predict cytomegalovirus infection status, the study brought together high-throughput TCR immunosequencing, statistical association of individual TCRs with disease status, and machine learning. Donor age, sex, ethnicity and CMV serostatus were compiled together with the repertoire data. Study-wide findings and limitations: Only TCR beta chains were sequenced in this cohort, and the absence of alpha or paired-chain data limited detectable features. Because HLA typing was missing for some donors at each locus, association tests included only the typed subset. Strong co-occurrence of HLA alleles, especially DR and DQ, made assigning TCR associations to individual alleles difficult. Most TCR sequences were observed very rarely across donors, whereas some public TCRs were present in many individuals. Linkage disequilibrium might explain the correlated functional status among segregating V segments, but an unknown experimental factor could not be excluded. A cluster of highly shared sequence variants was judged likely to represent a technical artifact of the sequencing pipeline. Broadly in line with IMGT annotations, most TCR beta V segments showed up in productive rearrangements about 87% or about 30% of the time in an earlier analysis of some 590 of the donors. A later genetic analysis associated a missense DCLRE1C variant with V-gene and J-gene trimming of TCR beta chains, and an independent cohort replicated the association. A total of 150 to 200 TCR beta chains were listed by the study as associated with cytomegalovirus. In a later analysis, HLA-associated TCR beta chains showed more clonal expansion and lower generation probabilities than non-associated chains that were equally common. Some 16 rarely observed V segments, including chromosome 9 orphons, were excluded from the earlier analysis of several hundred of the donors because counts were too low. The presence/absence analyses assumed that sequencing depth was roughly uniform across donors, and that assumption may not be true. It was suggested by the authors that the approach could potentially be generalized to other disease states and immunological phenotypes. According to a later analysis, most CMV-associated TCR beta chains appeared to be HLA-restricted, and the HLA associations seemed to be driven largely by CMV exposure. A later analysis associated 16,951 TCR beta sequences with specific HLA alleles at a false discovery rate of 0.05. Immune exposure information for the cohort was limited to CMV serostatus. A later analysis found that TCR association rates varied across HLA loci, with DRB1 alleles showing the most associated TCRs and HLA-C alleles the fewest. Cytomegalovirus status was reported to be diagnosed by the classifier with high specificity and sensitivity in both the original and validation cohorts. According to a later analysis, parvovirus B19, influenza, CMV and Epstein-Barr virus appeared linked to several top co-occurrence clusters. A further reported finding was that TCR beta sequences accurately predicted the HLA-A and HLA-B alleles for most subjects in the first cohort. A few of the identified cytomegalovirus-associated TCR beta chains were confirmed in vitro to be specific for cytomegalovirus antigens. According to a later genetic analysis, donors in an Asian-associated ancestry cluster had fewer N-insertions in productive TCRs than the approximately 670-donor mean.

The library came from the immunoSEQ multiplex PCR assay. For the multiplex PCR, a mixture combining 60 forward primers for TCR Vbeta segments and 13 reverse primers for TCR Jbeta segments was used. The CDR3 region of rearranged TCR beta genes was amplified from genomic DNA by a multiplex PCR assay. The Illumina HiSeq System was used to sequence the amplified TCR beta libraries as 87-base-pair reads. In the authors' own workflow: A later analysis tallied roughly 78 million unique TCR beta chains across the 666 repertoires, and roughly 11 million of those chains were shared by two or more donors. To remove PCR and sequencing errors, raw reads were error-corrected and collapsed into unique sequences using a nearest-neighbor algorithm that merged closely related sequences. Alignment of CDR3 sequences to IMGT reference sequences was used to assign V, D and J gene segments. For a sequence to be retained, a match of at least six nucleotides was required to both a V gene segment and a J gene segment. A rearrangement was called productive if the CDR3 had no stop codons and remained in frame with V and J, and every other rearrangement was called non-productive. CDR3 was defined by IMGT convention, running from the second conserved V-encoded cysteine to the conserved J-encoded phenylalanine. In an earlier analysis of 550 to 650 of the donors, sequences lacking an unambiguous match to a single V gene segment were excluded. An earlier analysis of some 610 of the donors called V segments functional above 56.7% productive rearrangements and segregating when the between-donor standard deviation exceeded 5%. A statistical classification framework was built for diagnosing cytomegalovirus status from the catalog of TCR beta chain sequences. V and J gene assignment, in a later analysis, came from comparing TCR nucleotide sequences with IMGT/GENE-DB human TR gene sequences. Using the TCRdist pipeline, a later analysis assigned CDR3 sequences along with most-parsimonious VDJ recombination scenarios. In a later analysis, every TCR beta chain was defined by the combination of its CDR3 amino acid sequence and its V-gene family, and reads without a unique V-gene family were dropped. As a way to deal with suspected cross-contamination and a sequencing artifact, a later analysis dropped nearly 600 nucleotide sequences that were highly shared and had low generation probability. A later analysis calculated a clonal expansion index for each public chain from normalized within-repertoire ranks of inferred template counts. Generation probabilities in a later analysis came from a VDJ recombination model fitted to out-of-frame rearrangements, and those results were checked against IGoR. Hypergeometric tests were used in a later analysis to score TCR-TCR, TCR-HLA and TCR-CMV co-occurrence, with a repertoire-size bias correction applied to the TCR pairs. In a later analysis, false discovery rates were estimated by permuting HLA or CMV assignments 20 times. A later analysis grouped co-occurring TCRs with DBSCAN, adding TCRdist sequence similarity when clustering within HLA-allele-positive subsets. Repertoires with fewer than 30,000 or more than 120,000 public chains, plus five repertoires with anomalous nucleotide sharing, were excluded from co-occurrence clustering. TCRdb holds this immuneACCESS table with in-frame rearrangements only. Some clones are missing; in checked studies, unresolved V genes explain under half, and the rest has no known cause. From that table come the V and J calls and clone size; the DNA was used to work out D and trimming. Counted in this sample were some 60,000 clones; more than 70% of them appeared once. The ten largest make up under 7% of the sample.

The cohort consisted of 670 or so healthy bone marrow donors. Cohort members were all nominally healthy when sampled, although unrecorded immune exposures were likely present. The donor was CMV seronegative and was included in the group of about 400 seronegative cohort members. Each donor provided a peripheral blood sample, and peripheral blood mononuclear cells were used for TCR beta sequencing. The Qiagen DNeasy Blood Extraction Kit was used to extract genomic DNA from the blood cell samples. About this clone: Its specific antigen is unknown. The input lacks base qualities; no much larger clone sits a single base away.

This TCR derives from a woman aged 25 to 45 in good health and CMV-seronegative. Sequencing was done on a sample of PBMCs.

This receptor has the CDR3 CASSLGGATNEKLFF. DNA sequence: TGTGCCAGCAGTTTGGGAGGGGCAACTAATGAAAAACTGTTTTTT. Recombination joined TRBV28 with TRBJ1-4; a tentative D match to TRBD1 spans 5 bases. The CDR3 has 15 amino acids, counting the end cysteine and phenylalanine. Only the CDR3 part of the read is kept: 45 bases, read in frame from the first base. Trimming at the junction amounts to 3 bases on V and 0 bases on J, and the germline ends lie 8 bases apart. Via the germline V gene, CDR1 is MDHEN and CDR2 SYDVKM.